The present T cell receptor beta chain was sequenced within a study of lymphopenia after photon versus proton radiotherapy (dated by TCRdb to between 2018 and 2020). With respect to the entire study: In patients with gastrointestinal tumors who developed high-grade lymphopenia, the study compared the immunological effects of photon radiation therapy with those of proton radiation therapy. The study aimed to characterize how the two radiation modalities differ in their impact on the immune system. The cohort included 15 to 20 patients with gastrointestinal tumors who developed lymphopenia after receiving either photon or proton therapy. Results the study describes overall, beyond this receptor: After the lymphocyte count nadir, photon-treated repertoires showed oligoclonal expansion, especially of CD8+ Temra cells, which drove the drop in diversity. During treatment, patients who received proton therapy stayed relatively stable, whereas patients who received photon therapy lost naive T cells and TCR diversity and gained effector/memory populations. Across the cohort, an inverse correlation was found between a larger post-nadir drop in TCR diversity and overall survival time among patients who died. The survival association was assessed only in patients who died, and the authors presented better survival with proton therapy as a possibility rather than a demonstrated result.

The library was made by the immunoSEQ multiplex PCR assay. T cell repertoires were profiled with deep sequencing of rearranged TCR beta loci together with multiparametric flow cytometry. This immuneACCESS table, as held by TCRdb, lists in-frame sequences with V and J called but not all clones. Of the missing ones, under half trace to an unresolved V gene in checked studies; the others have no known cause. The sample table records some 55,000 clones; approximately 82% of these occur just once. The top ten hold around 30% of the sample. For this clone: The target of this receptor is not known. No base quality information exists; no much larger clone differs at one position.

V loses 6 bases at its end and J loses 4 bases; junction bases beyond the gene matches: 2. The CDR3 spans 13 residues, from the cysteine through the phenylalanine. Of all the DNA, just the CDR3 is kept, 39 bases in frame from base 1. The germline V gene (reference sequence) yields SEHNR for CDR1 and FQNEAQ for CDR2. The sequences come from peripheral blood, collected from a patient treated with photon-based radiotherapy. This TCR was sampled from a man aged 50-60 years with gastric cancer. In this chain, TRBV7-9 is recombined with TRBJ2-5; TRBD2 fits 10 bases in the junction. Here the CDR3 is given as CASSASGRETQYF. The DNA reads as follows: TGTGCCAGCAGTGCTAGCGGGAGAGAGACCCAGTACTTC.